The 7 T cell receptor beta chains presented below share a single source sample, sequenced in a study of radiotherapy plus CTLA-4 blockade in lung cancer. Assay: immunoSEQ multiplex PCR; the TCRdb copy retains only in-frame clones and omits some. The profile shows more than 95,000 clones, around 74% of them singletons. Sequencing was performed on peripheral blood, taken from a patient treated with radiotherapy plus ipilimumab. The receptors stem from a human donor with non-small cell lung cancer who had a partial response to radiotherapy plus ipilimumab. Some clones in this sample may be carry-over from other donors' samples.

The chain combines TRBV5-4 with TRBJ1-2, with 9 positions matching TRBD1. The CDR3 runs 15 residues. J gave up 3 bases and V 0 bases, and 3 bases lay outside the gene matches. Germline assignment: CDR1 SGHNT and CDR2 YYREEE (reference sequence). As DNA, the CDR3 is TGTGCCAGCAGCTTGGGGGGACAGGGACACTATGGCTACACCTTC. This sequence encodes CASSLGGQGHYGYTF.

The J gene is TRBJ2-3, the V gene TRBV11-2; 11 bases line up with TRBD2. V trimming: 9 bases; J trimming: 9 bases; junction bases outside the gene matches: 11. Germline lookup yields CDR1 SGHAT and CDR2 FQNNGV. There are 14 residues in the CDR3. The CDR3 here is CASRGSGGAVTQYF. In nucleotides, the CDR3 is TGTGCCAGTAGGGGTAGCGGGGGGGCAGTAACGCAGTATTTT.

This rearrangement joins TRBV7-3 to TRBJ2-3; 7 bases match TRBD1. The CDR3 covers 15 residues. V gave up 0 bases and J gave up 8 bases; unmatched junction bases: 8. CDR1 and CDR2 (germline): SGHTA, FQGTGA. The DNA of the CDR3 is TGTGCCAGCAGCTTAACAGGGGACAGTTCGACTACGCAGTATTTT. Translation gives CASSLTGDSSTTQYF. Full variable domain (missing parts from reference TRBV7-3 and TRBJ2-3): GAGVSQTPSNKVTEKGKYVELRCDPISGHTALYWYRQSLGQGPEFLIYFQGTGAADDSGLPNDRFFAVRPEGSVSTLKIQRTERGDSAVYLCASSLTGDSSTTQYFGPGTRLTVL.

This clone has just one count. This chain uses TRBV4-1 with TRBJ2-3; TRBD2 agrees at 9 bases. The CDR3 has 16 residues. V lost 0 bases and J lost 2; bases outside the gene matches: 3. The V gene's germline CDR1 is MGHRA and CDR2 YSYEKL. This CDR3 reads CASSQESSGATDTQYF. The CDR3 DNA reads TGCGCCAGCAGCCAAGAGTCTAGCGGGGCCACAGATACGCAGTATTTT.

V and J are TRBV6-1 and TRBJ2-6; no reliable D call. Trimming left V 2 bases short and J 2 bases short, with 25 bases between. The CDR3 runs 21 residues. CDR1 and CDR2 from the germline V gene are MNHNS and SASEGT. CDR3 DNA: TGTGCCAGCAGTGAAATCAAGATCCAGTACTCTCTCCAGGCTGGGGCCAACGTCCTGACTTTC. It is translated as CASSEIKIQYSLQAGANVLTF.

V gene TRBV11-3 combines with J gene TRBJ2-2; TRBD2 aligns across 8 bases. With 2 bases clipped from V and 3 bases from J, the junction kept 5 bases outside the gene matches. This CDR3 is built from 16 residues. Per the germline V gene, CDR1 is SGHNT and CDR2 is YENEEA. The CDR3 DNA sequence: TGTGCCAGCAGCTTACAACTAGCGGCAGACACCGGGGAGCTGTTTTTT. Protein product: CASSLQLAADTGELFF.

The V call is TRBV28, the J call TRBJ1-6; possible D gene TRBD1, 6 bases. The CDR3 is made up of 13 amino acids. The V gene's germline CDR1 is MDHEN and CDR2 SYDVKM. Trimming removed 2 bases from V and 9 bases from J, with 8 bases in between. CDR3 residues: CASSLEGVSPLHF. CDR3 DNA sequence: TGTGCCAGCAGTTTAGAGGGGGTTTCACCCCTCCACTTT.